A selection of T cell receptor beta chains follows, all from one sample in a study of blood T cell repertoires in COVID-19. Sequencing used immunoSEQ multiplex PCR; TCRdb keeps in-frame clones, though not all of them. The table shows around 280,000 clones, with approximately 86% occurring only once. Sequenced input: peripheral blood. The receptors were sampled from a woman in her 30s who had recovered from COVID-19. Each CDR3 is given with its conserved first and last residue. Fields, in order: clone size, J gene, V gene, D gene, CDR3 DNA, CDR3 protein. A D gene is named only where the DNA matches it firmly. Only part of the rows carry a size: once, few, many, or a class if the clone is expanded.

>-|TRBJ1-1|TRBV29-1|TRBD1
TGCAGCGCAACCGGGACAGGGGGAGCGGTCACTGAAGCTTTCTTT
CSATGTGGAVTEAFF
>-|TRBJ2-7|TRBV21-1|-
TGTGCCAGCAGCCTACCCGACACACGCTACGAGCAGTACTTC
CASSLPDTRYEQYF
>-|TRBJ2-1|TRBV3-1/TRBV3-2|TRBD1
TGTGCCAGCAGCGCACAACAGGGGGCCCCCTACAATGAGCAGTTCTTC
CASSAQQGAPYNEQFF
>-|TRBJ2-1|TRBV7-3|-
TGTGCCAGCAGCTTAGCCGGGAACAATGGGGAGCAGTTCTTC
CASSLAGNNGEQFF
>-|TRBJ2-7|TRBV10-1|-
TGCGCCAGGCACCGCGAGGGTGTCAGGCCCTACGAGCAGTACTTC
CARHREGVRPYEQYF
>-|TRBJ1-5|TRBV11-2|-
TGTGCCAGCAGCTTAGATCCGTTGTGCCAGGCAATCTATAGCAATCAGCCCCAGCATTTT
CASSLDPLCQAIYSNQPQHF
>once|TRBJ1-1|TRBV29-1|-
TGCAGCGCTGCCGGCAGGCCCACTGAAGCTTTCTTT
CSAAGRPTEAFF
>-|TRBJ2-2|TRBV24-1|TRBD1
TGTGCCACCAGTGCAGGGGGTAAGGGGAACACCGGGGAGCTGTTTTTT
CATSAGGKGNTGELFF
>-|TRBJ2-1|TRBV5-4|-
TGTGCCAGCAGCTATGGAGGGGGGGGGCCTTACTACAATGAGCAGTTCTTC
CASSYGGGGPYYNEQFF
>few|TRBJ2-7|TRBV29-1|-
TGCAGCGTTGAACTGTCCTACGAGCAGTACTTC
CSVELSYEQYF
>-|TRBJ2-5|TRBV15|-
TGTGCCACCAGCAGAGATACGTTTTGGAGCCAAGAGACCCAGTACTTC
CATSRDTFWSQETQYF
>-|TRBJ2-3|TRBV2|TRBD2
TGTGCCACTGGGACTAGCGAGGGGGCCTCAGATACGCAGTATTTT
CATGTSEGASDTQYF
>-|TRBJ2-7|TRBV11-2|TRBD2
TGTGCCAGCAGCCTTCCTGGACTAGCGGGAGTTACCTACGAGCAGTACTTC
CASSLPGLAGVTYEQYF
>-|TRBJ2-2|TRBV27|-
TGTGCCAGCAGTTTGGGAGGCACCGGGGAGCTGTTTTTT
CASSLGGTGELFF
>-|TRBJ1-5|TRBV19|-
TGTGCCAGTAGTATCGAGGGGAGGAGCAATCAGCCCCAGCATTTT
CASSIEGRSNQPQHF
>-|TRBJ2-7|TRBV7-2|TRBD2
TGTGCCAGCAGCCCGACTAGCCTCACACTCGAGCAGTACTTC
CASSPTSLTLEQYF
>-|TRBJ2-1|TRBV5-4|-
TGTGCCAGCAGCCAGGGGTGGGGCCTAAATGAGCAGTTCTTC
CASSQGWGLNEQFF
>once|TRBJ1-2|TRBV7-2|-
TGTGCCAGCAGCCCCGGGGGGCTCTGGGGCTACACCTTC
CASSPGGLWGYTF
>-|TRBJ1-2|TRBV6-1|-
TGTGCCAGCAGTGAATCAAATTCAGGGCCCTATGGCTACACCTTC
CASSESNSGPYGYTF
>-|TRBJ2-1|TRBV5-1|-
TGCGCCAGCAGCTTGATCGGCGGGGTCCCCTCTGAGCAGTTCTTC
CASSLIGGVPSEQFF
>-|TRBJ2-2|TRBV5-4|TRBD2
TGTGCCAGCAGCCTAGCGGGAGCCTCCACCGGGGAGCTGTTTTTT
CASSLAGASTGELFF
>once|TRBJ2-7|TRBV6-5|-
TGTGCCAGCAGTAACCGACAGCCTCGGAACGAGCAGTACTTC
CASSNRQPRNEQYF
>-|TRBJ2-2|TRBV5-4|TRBD1
TGTGCCAGCAGCAGGGACAGGTGGGGATTCACCGGGGAGCTGTTTTTT
CASSRDRWGFTGELFF
>-|TRBJ1-6|TRBV5-4|-
TGTGCCAGCAGCTTGGATGTTAATAATTCACCCCTCCACTTT
CASSLDVNNSPLHF
>-|TRBJ2-1|TRBV5-1|TRBD2
TGCGCCAGCAGAGTGGAGATTAGCGGGCAAAATGAGCAGTTCTTC
CASRVEISGQNEQFF
>-|TRBJ2-4|TRBV6-2/TRBV6-3|TRBD1
TGTGCCAGCAGTTACTCGAGGGGGCGAACCTATAACATTCAGTACTTC
CASSYSRGRTYNIQYF
>-|TRBJ1-5|TRBV7-8|-
TGTGCCAGCAGCCCCTCACGGGTGGGGCCCCAGCATTTT
CASSPSRVGPQHF
>once|TRBJ1-2|TRBV6-4|TRBD1
TGTGCCAGCAGTGACTCTCCAGGGGGCTATGGCTACACCTTC
CASSDSPGGYGYTF
>-|TRBJ1-1|TRBV2|TRBD1
TGTGCCAGCACGACAGGGGAGAACACTGAAGCTTTCTTT
CASTTGENTEAFF
>-|TRBJ2-1|TRBV7-9|-
TGTGCCAGTGGGGACATCCTGGGGTACAATGAGCAGTTCTTC
CASGDILGYNEQFF
>-|TRBJ1-1|TRBV11-2|TRBD1
TGTGCCAGCAGCCCAGGAGGGGCTGGGACAGGGTTCAACGCTGAAGCTTTCTTT
CASSPGGAGTGFNAEAFF
>-|TRBJ2-7|TRBV6-2/TRBV6-3|TRBD1
TGTGCCAGCAGTTACGTAGGACAGGACTACGAGCAGTACTTC
CASSYVGQDYEQYF
>-|TRBJ1-6|TRBV3-1/TRBV3-2|-
TGTGCCAGCAGCCAAGACAGGGCTTCACCCCTCCACTTT
CASSQDRASPLHF
>-|TRBJ2-5|TRBV6-5|TRBD2
TGTGCCAGCCTAGCGGAAGAGACCCAGTACTTC
CASLAEETQYF
>-|TRBJ2-3|TRBV14|-
TGTGCCAGCAGCCAAGTTTTAGCGACTGATACGCAGTATTTT
CASSQVLATDTQYF
>-|TRBJ2-5|TRBV11-1|-
TGTGCCAGCAGCTTAGGCCCCGCGGCGTACCAAGAGACCCAGTACTTC
CASSLGPAAYQETQYF
>-|TRBJ2-3|TRBV28|TRBD2
TGTGCCAGCATAAGTGGGAGGGCCGAAGCTGCAGATACGCAGTATTTT
CASISGRAEAADTQYF
>-|TRBJ1-1|TRBV2|-
TGTGCCAGCACTCCGGCGGGGTCTGAAGCTTTCTTT
CASTPAGSEAFF
>once|TRBJ2-7|TRBV5-4|-
TGTGCCAGCAGCCCACCCCGGGAACCCCCCTACGAGCAGTACTTC
CASSPPREPPYEQYF
>-|TRBJ1-1|TRBV29-1|-
TGCAGCGTTCCATTGAACACTGAAGCTTTCTTT
CSVPLNTEAFF
>-|TRBJ1-5|TRBV19|-
TGTGCCAGTAGTACAAAGACAGATCAGCCCCAGCATTTT
CASSTKTDQPQHF
>-|TRBJ1-2|TRBV27|-
TGTGCCAGCAGCCCGGGAAGGGACTATGGCTACACCTTC
CASSPGRDYGYTF
>few|TRBJ2-7|TRBV7-9|TRBD2
TGTGCCAGCAGCTCCCCTGGACTAGCGGGATACGAGCAGTACTTC
CASSSPGLAGYEQYF
>-|TRBJ1-2|TRBV12-5|TRBD1
TGTGCTAGTGGTTTGGGGACAGGGAGAAATGGCTACACCTTC
CASGLGTGRNGYTF
>-|TRBJ1-5|TRBV6-2/TRBV6-3|-
TGTGCCAGCAGTTATGAGCCGGGTTATAGCAATCAGCCCCAGCATTTT
CASSYEPGYSNQPQHF
>-|TRBJ2-3|TRBV5-1|TRBD2
TGCGCCAGCAGCTTTAGCGGGACTAGCGTTGATACGCAGTATTTT
CASSFSGTSVDTQYF
>-|TRBJ2-1|TRBV28|-
TGTGCCAGCAGTCCCCTGAGGGGGGGGAGGGCCGTTAATGAGCAGTTCTTC
CASSPLRGGRAVNEQFF
>-|TRBJ2-3|TRBV6-5|TRBD2
TGTGCCAGCAGAGTAGCGGGGGGGAACACAGATACGCAGTATTTT
CASRVAGGNTDTQYF
>-|TRBJ2-5|TRBV11-2|TRBD1
TGTGCCAGCAGCTTAGGGGGGGACAGGGGGAGAGACCAGTACTTC
CASSLGGDRGRDQYF